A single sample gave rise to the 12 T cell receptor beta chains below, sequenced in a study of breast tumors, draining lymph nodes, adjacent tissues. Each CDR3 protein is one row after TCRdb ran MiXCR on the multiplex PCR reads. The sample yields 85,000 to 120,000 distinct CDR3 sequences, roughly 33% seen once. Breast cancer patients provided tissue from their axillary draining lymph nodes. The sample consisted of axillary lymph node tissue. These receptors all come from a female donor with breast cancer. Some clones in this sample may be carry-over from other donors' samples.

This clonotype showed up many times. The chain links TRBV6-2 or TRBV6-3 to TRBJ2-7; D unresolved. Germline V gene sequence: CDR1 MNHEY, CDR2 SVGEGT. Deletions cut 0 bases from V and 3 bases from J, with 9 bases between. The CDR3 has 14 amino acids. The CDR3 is CASSYSGVGYEQYF. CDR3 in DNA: TGTGCCAGCAGTTACTCTGGGGTAGGCTACGAGCAGTACTTC.

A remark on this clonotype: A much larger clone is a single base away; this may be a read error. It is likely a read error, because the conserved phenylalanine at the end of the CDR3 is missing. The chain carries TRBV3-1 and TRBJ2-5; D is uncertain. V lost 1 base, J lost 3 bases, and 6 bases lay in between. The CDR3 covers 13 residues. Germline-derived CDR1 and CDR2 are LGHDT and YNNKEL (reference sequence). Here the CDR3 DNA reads TGTGCCAGCAGCCAAGGGACCAAAGAGACCCAGTACTCC. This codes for CASSQGTKETQYS.

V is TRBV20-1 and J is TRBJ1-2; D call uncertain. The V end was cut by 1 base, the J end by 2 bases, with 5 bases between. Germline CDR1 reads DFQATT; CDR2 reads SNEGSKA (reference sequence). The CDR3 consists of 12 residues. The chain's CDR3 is CSARAQNYGYTF. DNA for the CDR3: TGCAGTGCTAGAGCGCAGAACTATGGCTACACCTTC.

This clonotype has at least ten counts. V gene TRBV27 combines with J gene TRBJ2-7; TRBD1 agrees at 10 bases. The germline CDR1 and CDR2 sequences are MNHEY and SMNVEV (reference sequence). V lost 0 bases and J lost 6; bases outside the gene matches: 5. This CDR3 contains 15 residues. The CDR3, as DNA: TGTGCCAGCAGTTTATCGTGGACAGGGGGTATCGAGCAGTACTTC. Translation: CASSLSWTGGIEQYF.

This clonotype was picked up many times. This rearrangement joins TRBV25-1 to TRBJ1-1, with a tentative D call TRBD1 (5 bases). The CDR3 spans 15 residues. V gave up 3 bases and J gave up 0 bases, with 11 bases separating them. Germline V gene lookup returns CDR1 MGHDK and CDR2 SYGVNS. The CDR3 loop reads CASSDMGLMNTEAFF. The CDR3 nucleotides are TGTGCCAGCAGTGACATGGGACTCATGAACACTGAAGCTTTCTTT.

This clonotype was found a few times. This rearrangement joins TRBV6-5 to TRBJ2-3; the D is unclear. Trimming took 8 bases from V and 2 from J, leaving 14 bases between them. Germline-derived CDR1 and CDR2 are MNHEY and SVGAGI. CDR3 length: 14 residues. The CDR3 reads CASGLGPFTDTQYF. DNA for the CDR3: TGTGCCAGCGGCCTCGGGCCGTTCACAGATACGCAGTATTTT.

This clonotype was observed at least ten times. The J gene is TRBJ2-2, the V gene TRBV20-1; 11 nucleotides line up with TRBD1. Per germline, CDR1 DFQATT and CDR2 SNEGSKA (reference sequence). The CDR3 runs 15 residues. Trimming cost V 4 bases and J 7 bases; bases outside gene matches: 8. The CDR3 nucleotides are TGCAGTGCTAATGGGGGACAGGGGGGAATCGGGGAGCTGTTTTTT. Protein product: CSANGGQGGIGELFF.

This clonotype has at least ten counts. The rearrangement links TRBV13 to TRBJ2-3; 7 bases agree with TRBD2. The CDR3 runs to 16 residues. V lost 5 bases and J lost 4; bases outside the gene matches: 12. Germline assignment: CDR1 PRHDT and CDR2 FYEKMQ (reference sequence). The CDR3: CASSVLGLVGADTQYF. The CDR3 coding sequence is TGTGCCAGCAGCGTCCTCGGACTAGTCGGGGCAGATACGCAGTATTTT.

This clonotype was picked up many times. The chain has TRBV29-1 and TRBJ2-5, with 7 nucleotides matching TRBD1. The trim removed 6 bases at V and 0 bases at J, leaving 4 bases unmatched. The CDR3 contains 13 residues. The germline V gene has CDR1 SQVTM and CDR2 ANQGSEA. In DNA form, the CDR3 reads TGCAGCGTAAGACAGGGACACCAAGAGACCCAGTACTTC. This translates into CSVRQGHQETQYF.

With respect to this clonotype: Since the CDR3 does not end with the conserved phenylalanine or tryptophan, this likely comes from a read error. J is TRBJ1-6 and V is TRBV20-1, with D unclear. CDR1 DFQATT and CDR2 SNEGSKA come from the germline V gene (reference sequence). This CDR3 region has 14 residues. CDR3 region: CSAREASNYSPLHS. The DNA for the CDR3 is TGCAGCGCTAGAGAGGCATCCAACTATTCACCCCTCCACTCT.

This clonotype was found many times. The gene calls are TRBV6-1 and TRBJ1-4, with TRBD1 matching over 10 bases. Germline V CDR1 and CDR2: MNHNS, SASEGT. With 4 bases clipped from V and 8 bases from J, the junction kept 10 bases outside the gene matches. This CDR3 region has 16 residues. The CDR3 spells CASSARDRGDGEKLFF. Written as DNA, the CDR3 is TGTGCCAGCAGTGCCCGGGACAGGGGCGACGGCGAAAAACTGTTTTTT.

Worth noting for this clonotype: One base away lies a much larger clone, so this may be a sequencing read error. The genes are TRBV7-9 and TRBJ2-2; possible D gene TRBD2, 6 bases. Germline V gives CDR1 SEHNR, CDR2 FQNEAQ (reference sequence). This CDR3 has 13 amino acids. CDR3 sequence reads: CASSRGVTGELLF. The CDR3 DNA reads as TGTGCCAGCAGCCGCGGGGTCACCGGGGAGCTGCTTTTT. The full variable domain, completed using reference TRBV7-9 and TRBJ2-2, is DTGVSQNPRHKITKRGQNVTFRCDPISEHNRLYWYRQTLGQGPEFLTYFQNEAQLEKSRLLSDRFSAERPKGSFSTLEIQRTEQGDSAMYLCASSRGVTGELLFGEGSRLTVL.